The rows below give T cell receptor beta chains drawn from one sample of a study of blood T cell repertoires in COVID-19. Sequenced by immunoSEQ multiplex PCR; TCRdb stores in-frame clones only, minus some. The repertoire holds hundreds of thousands of clones, about 90% seen once, with approximately 0.92% in the top ten. Sequencing was carried out using peripheral blood. These receptors were taken from a man aged 18 to 30 with COVID-19, enrolled during active disease. Each CDR3 is given with its conserved first and last residue. Each record gives: CDR3 protein, CDR3 DNA, clone size, J gene, V gene, D gene. D genes are given only for firm matches. Size is stated for part of the rows, as once, few or many counts, or as a class when the clone is expanded.

CASSSGGANVLTF,TGCGCCAGTAGTTCGGGTGGGGCCAACGTCCTGACTTTC,-,TRBJ2-6,TRBV5-1,-
CASSPRLAGFENEQFF,TGTGCCAGTAGTCCCAGACTAGCGGGGTTTGAAAATGAGCAGTTCTTC,few,TRBJ2-1,TRBV19,TRBD2
CASSFFGTANTEAFF,TGTGCCAGCAGCTTTTTCGGGACAGCGAACACTGAAGCTTTCTTT,few,TRBJ1-1,TRBV5-6,TRBD1
CASSEGQGWQPQHF,TGTGCCAGCAGCGAAGGACAGGGATGGCAGCCCCAGCATTTT,-,TRBJ1-5,TRBV27,TRBD1
CASATNRGGYTF,TGTGCCAGCGCGACGAACAGGGGAGGCTACACCTTC,once,TRBJ1-2,TRBV6-5,TRBD1
CASSEGVSGNQPQHF,TGTGCCAGCAGTGAGGGTGTATCGGGGAATCAGCCCCAGCATTTT,once,TRBJ1-5,TRBV2,-
CASSESEDRGPAFF,TGTGCCAGCAGTGAATCAGAGGACAGGGGGCCAGCTTTCTTT,many,TRBJ1-1,TRBV6-1,TRBD1
CASRARSTGELFF,TGTGCCAGCAGGGCCCGCAGCACCGGGGAGCTGTTTTTT,-,TRBJ2-2,TRBV2,-
CASSDIYEQYF,TGTGCCAGCAGTGACATCTACGAGCAGTACTTC,-,TRBJ2-7,TRBV2,-
CSASHNTGYEQYF,TGCAGTGCTAGTCATAATACAGGCTACGAGCAGTACTTC,-,TRBJ2-7,TRBV20-1,-
CATSDLHVTGELFF,TGTGCCACCAGTGATTTGCATGTCACCGGGGAGCTGTTTTTT,once,TRBJ2-2,TRBV24-1,-
CASSETGGGELFF,TGTGCCAGCAGTGAGACAGGTGGCGGGGAGCTGTTTTTT,-,TRBJ2-2,TRBV6-1,-
CASSEDSFSGNTIYF,TGTGCCAGCAGTGAAGACAGTTTCTCTGGAAACACCATATATTTT,-,TRBJ1-3,TRBV6-1,-
CASSLRGWQYHGYTF,TGTGCCAGCAGCTTAAGGGGGTGGCAGTACCATGGCTACACCTTC,-,TRBJ1-2,TRBV7-9,-
CASSMWLDTGELFF,TGTGCCAGTAGTATGTGGCTCGACACCGGGGAGCTGTTTTTT,-,TRBJ2-2,TRBV19,-
CARRTSGMKFF,TGTGCCAGACGGACTAGCGGGATGAAATTCTTC,-,TRBJ2-1,TRBV2,TRBD2
CASSSSGLSTEAFF,TGTGCCAGCAGCTCCTCAGGGTTGAGCACTGAAGCTTTCTTT,-,TRBJ1-1,TRBV7-2,-
CASSGGRVYNSPLHF,TGTGCCAGCAGTGGGGGCAGAGTTTATAATTCACCCCTCCACTTT,-,TRBJ1-6,TRBV2,-
CATSDSPGIQYF,TGTGCCACCAGTGATAGCCCTGGTATTCAGTACTTC,-,TRBJ2-4,TRBV24-1,-
CASSEPQGSYTF,TGTGCCAGCAGTGAACCCCAGGGAAGCTACACCTTC,-,TRBJ1-2,TRBV2,-
CASIGTNPLASGSGRNEQYF,TGTGCCAGCATTGGGACAAACCCTCTAGCCAGCGGGAGTGGCAGAAACGAGCAGTACTTC,once,TRBJ2-7,TRBV9,TRBD2
CASSDGTGPKNIQYF,TGCGCCAGCAGTGATGGGACAGGGCCCAAAAACATTCAGTACTTC,-,TRBJ2-4,TRBV10-1,TRBD1
CASSSKKGKRYGYTF,TGTGCCAGCAGCTCAAAGAAGGGGAAGCGCTATGGCTACACCTTC,few,TRBJ1-2,TRBV7-9,-
CASSPPGLANEQYF,TGTGCCAGCAGCCCACCGGGACTAGCTAACGAGCAGTACTTC,-,TRBJ2-7,TRBV4-2,TRBD2
CASSQRDSNQPQHF,TGTGCCAGCTCCCAGCGGGACAGCAATCAGCCCCAGCATTTT,-,TRBJ1-5,TRBV18,-
CASSYSGRQPQHF,TGTGCCAGCAGTTACAGTGGCAGGCAGCCCCAGCATTTT,-,TRBJ1-5,TRBV6-5,-
CASSSGVRSYEQYF,TGTGCCAGCAGTTCAGGTGTACGGTCCTACGAGCAGTACTTC,-,TRBJ2-7,TRBV6-6,-